This entry lists 24 T cell receptor beta chains sequenced from one sample in a study of breast tumors, draining lymph nodes, adjacent tissues (dated by TCRdb to the mid-2010s). The receptor library was made with multiplex PCR. Sequenced on an Illumina HiSeq 2000. In TCRdb, the public reads were trimmed at Q25 with fastp and aligned with MiXCR, with productive beta chains retained. Rows are unified per CDR3 protein, each entry keeping the most common DNA and genes. The sample profile shows fewer than 200,000 distinct CDR3 sequences; around 33% of them were found once. The ten largest clones take up roughly 3.8% of the sample. The lymph node samples were taken from the axillary draining lymph nodes of breast cancer patients. Sequencing was carried out using axillary lymph node tissue. The receptor set was obtained from a female donor with breast cancer. Some clones in this sample may be carry-over from other donors' samples.

This clonotype was seen repeatedly, ten times or more. Possible read error: a much larger clone is one base away. The V gene is TRBV20-1, the J gene TRBJ2-7, with 10 bases matching TRBD2. Germline values: CDR1 DFQATT, CDR2 SNEGSKA (reference sequence). V was pared by 3 bases and J by 6 bases, with 8 bases of the junction left unmatched. The CDR3 has 14 amino acids. The CDR3 reads CSASSGRPPSEQYF. The DNA for the CDR3 is TGCAGTGCTAGTAGCGGGAGGCCTCCCTCCGAGCAGTACTTC.

The CDR3: CSASTRDSRNSPLHF. CDR3 bases: TGCAGTGCTAGCACCCGGGACAGTCGCAACTCACCCCTCCACTTT. This sequence joins TRBV20-1 and TRBJ1-6; 7 bases agree with TRBD1. This CDR3 is 15 amino acids long. The V gene end was trimmed by 3 bases and the J gene end by 10 bases; junction bases not matched to a gene: 12. Per germline, CDR1 DFQATT and CDR2 SNEGSKA (reference sequence).

This clonotype has ten or more counts. The gene calls are TRBV6-1 and TRBJ2-7; 7 bases match TRBD1. Germline V gives CDR1 MNHNS, CDR2 SASEGT. The CDR3 sequence is 14 residues long. The V gene end was trimmed by 8 bases and the J gene end by 1 base; junction bases not matched to a gene: 8. The CDR3 region is CASAGGILSYEQYF. The CDR3 DNA sequence: TGTGCCAGCGCAGGGGGTATTTTGTCCTACGAGCAGTACTTC.

In its sample, this clonotype was seen many times. J is TRBJ2-7 and V is TRBV3-1; a weak D match, TRBD1 (6 bases). Trimming pared 2 bases from V and 3 bases from J, leaving 11 bases between. The length of the CDR3 is 14 residues. The germline V gene encodes CDR1 LGHDT and CDR2 YNNKEL (reference sequence). CDR3 sequence (DNA): TGTGCCAGCAGCCAAAGAAACAGGGTCTACGAGCAGTACTTC. This translates into CASSQRNRVYEQYF.

This clonotype showed up many times. The genes are TRBV7-3 and TRBJ2-1; possibly TRBD1 for D (5 bases). CDR3 size: 13 residues. The V gene lost 5 bases and the J gene lost 8 bases, with 13 bases spanning the gap. Per germline, CDR1 SGHTA and CDR2 FQGTGA. Written as DNA, the CDR3 is TGTGCCAGCAGCCTACCAGGGTCCCATGAGCAGTTCTTC. Protein product: CASSLPGSHEQFF.

This clonotype was picked up many times. V and J are TRBV18 and TRBJ2-2; D remains ambiguous. This CDR3 region has 16 residues. Deletions cut 2 bases from V and 0 bases from J, with 10 bases between. Germline assignment: CDR1 KGHSH and CDR2 LQKENI. DNA for the CDR3: TGTGCCAGCTCACCATTGTCATACGCGAACACCGGGGAGCTGTTTTTT. This codes for CASSPLSYANTGELFF.

There are many counts of this clonotype. The chain couples TRBV10-3 to TRBJ2-7, with D hard to call. V lost 4 bases, J lost 9 bases, and 16 bases lay in between. The CDR3 length is 13 residues. Germline CDR1 is ENHRY and CDR2 is SYGVKD. The CDR3 loop is CAISVRAEKGQYF. In DNA, the CDR3 is TGTGCCATCAGTGTTCGGGCCGAGAAGGGGCAGTACTTC.

The sample holds many counts of this clonotype. The chain is built from TRBV20-1 and TRBJ2-7; 7 bases fit TRBD2. The CDR3 length is 12 residues. Trimming took 5 bases from V and 6 from J; bases not matched to a gene: 7. Per germline, CDR1 DFQATT and CDR2 SNEGSKA (reference sequence). CDR3: CSADGGYREQYF. CDR3 DNA sequence: TGCAGTGCTGACGGGGGGTATCGCGAGCAGTACTTC.

This clonotype was picked up a small number of times. A much larger clone lies a single base off, so this may be a read error. The genes are TRBV11-2 and TRBJ2-7; 7 nucleotides match TRBD2. The CDR3 contains 13 residues. The germline V gene encodes CDR1 SGHAT and CDR2 FQNNGV. CDR3 sequence (DNA): TGTGCCGAAACGGGGGGAAGCTCCTACGAGCAGTGCTTC. Translation gives CAETGGSSYEQCF.

Remarks on this clonotype: A clone one base away is much larger, so this may be a read error. No conserved phenylalanine or tryptophan ends this CDR3, so it is likely a read error. The chain has TRBV9 and TRBJ2-5, with D possibly being TRBD2 (5 bases). V was shortened by 7 bases and J by 2 bases, with 12 bases between the two germline ends. This CDR3 comprises 13 residues. In germline, CDR1 is SGDLS, CDR2 YYNGEE. In nucleotides, the CDR3 is TGTGCCAGCGGGCCCGAGCGGCAAGAGACCCAGTACTCC. Translating gives CASGPERQETQYS.

In regard to this clonotype: This CDR3 is missing its conserved last phenylalanine or tryptophan, likely due to a read error. The DNA is omitted, as the CDR3 cannot be located on it reliably, and the CDR3 follows TCRdb's listing. The gene calls are TRBV7-2 and TRBJ2-7; the DNA was not used to check the table's D call, TRBD2. The CDR3 spans 15 residues, counting both ends. Germline CDR1 SGHTA, CDR2 FQGNSA. Here the CDR3 reads CASSLARAGPYEQHS.

Concerning this clonotype: A much larger clone sits a single nucleotide away, making a read error possible. The V gene is TRBV18, the J gene TRBJ2-7, with D unclear. The CDR3 runs 12 residues. Deletions cut 2 bases from V and 4 bases from J, with 6 bases between. CDR1 and CDR2 (germline): KGHSH, LQKENI. The DNA for the CDR3 is TGTGCCAGCTCACCATCACAATACGAGCAGTACTTC. Encoded protein: CASSPSQYEQYF. The entire variable domain, with the rest obtained from reference TRBV18 and TRBJ2-7, is as follows: NAGVMQNPRHLVRRRGQEARLRCSPMKGHSHVYWYRQLPEEGLKFMVYLQKENIIDESGMPKERFSAEFPKEGPSILRIQQVVRGDSAAYFCASSPSQYEQYFGPGTRLTVT.

This clonotype came up a few times. For the CDR3, the DNA is TGTGCCAGCAGCGTAGCTTGGGGGGGACTTTCTTCCAATGAGCAGTTCTTC. It specifies CASSVAWGGLSSNEQFF. The chain employs TRBV9 and TRBJ2-1; 7 positions agree with TRBD2. V gave up 0 bases and J gave up 6 bases; unmatched junction bases: 12. CDR3 length equals 17 residues. The germline V gene has CDR1 SGDLS and CDR2 YYNGEE.

A note on this clonotype: This may be a read error, as it is one base from a much larger clone. The CDR3 does not end in the conserved phenylalanine or tryptophan, so this is likely a read error. The chain carries TRBV3-1 and TRBJ1-5, with D possibly being TRBD1 (6 bases). CDR1 is LGHDT, CDR2 YNNKEL, per germline (reference sequence). This CDR3 is 15 amino acids long. Trimming removed 5 bases at V and 3 bases at J, with 14 bases between. In DNA, the CDR3 is TGTGCCAGCAGCATTGGAACAGGGCCCAATCAGCCCCAGCATCTT. Residues: CASSIGTGPNQPQHL.

V gene TRBV7-9 combines with J gene TRBJ1-6; D is possibly TRBD1 (5 bases). The germline V gene encodes CDR1 SEHNR and CDR2 FQNEAQ (reference sequence). CDR3 length equals 16 residues. The V end lost 5 bases, the J end lost 1 base, and 12 bases lay between the germline ends. CDR3 sequence reads: CASSPDGGSYNSPLHF. The CDR3, as DNA: TGTGCCAGCAGCCCGGACGGGGGGTCCTATAATTCACCCCTCCACTTT.

V gene TRBV20-1 combines with J gene TRBJ1-4; D call uncertain. The CDR3 spans 14 residues. V was clipped by 1 base and J by 5 bases, with 11 bases between them. Germline CDR1 and CDR2: DFQATT and SNEGSKA (reference sequence). This CDR3 reads CSARGGPGNEKLFF. DNA for the CDR3: TGCAGTGCTAGAGGTGGGCCCGGGAATGAAAAACTGTTTTTT.

This clonotype was seen many times. V is TRBV19 and J is TRBJ1-2; 7 nucleotides align to TRBD1. CDR1 and CDR2 from the germline V gene are LNHDA and SQIVND (reference sequence). The CDR3 is made up of 14 amino acids. V lost 3 bases to trimming and J lost 4 bases; unmatched junction nucleotides: 5. The DNA of the CDR3 is TGTGCCAGTAGTATCCCGACAGGGAGCTATGGCTACACCTTC. This encodes CASSIPTGSYGYTF.

On this clonotype itself: A read error may account for a junction end that differs from germline. This chain joins TRBV28 and TRBJ2-2, with D maybe TRBD2 (6 bases). CDR3 size: 12 residues. Per germline, CDR1 MDHEN and CDR2 SYDVKM. The CDR3 region has the DNA TGTGCCTCTGAATGGGAGGCCGGGGAGCTGTCTTTT. Protein sequence: CASEWEAGELSF. The complete variable domain, with remaining parts taken from reference TRBV28 and TRBJ2-2, reads DVKVTQSSRYLVKRTGEKVFLECVQDMDHENMFWYRQDPGLGLRLIYFSYDVKMKEKGDIPEGYSVSREKKERFSLILESASTNQTSMYLCASEWEAGELSFGEGSRLTVL.

Only a few counts were recorded for this clonotype. The rearrangement links TRBV28 to TRBJ2-3; 9 bases are shared with TRBD1. This CDR3 is 15 amino acids long. Germline CDR1 is MDHEN and CDR2 is SYDVKM. V was pared by 10 bases and J by 2 bases, with 10 bases of the junction left unmatched. The CDR3 nucleotides are TGTGCCATCAACCCTCGGGACAGGGACACAGATACGCAGTATTTT. This gives the protein CAINPRDRDTDTQYF.

At least ten counts were recorded for this clonotype. J is TRBJ2-5 and V is TRBV7-9; D gene ambiguous. V was trimmed by 0 bases and J by 2 bases, leaving 7 bases between them. The CDR3 totals 14 residues. CDR1 SEHNR and CDR2 FQNEAQ come from the germline V gene (reference sequence). The CDR3 loop reads CASSLAGRQETQYF. The CDR3 DNA reads as TGTGCCAGCAGCTTAGCAGGACGGCAAGAGACCCAGTACTTC. Combining the CDR3 with reference TRBV7-9 and TRBJ2-5 gives the whole variable domain DTGVSQNPRHKITKRGQNVTFRCDPISEHNRLYWYRQTLGQGPEFLTYFQNEAQLEKSRLLSDRFSAERPKGSFSTLEIQRTEQGDSAMYLCASSLAGRQETQYFGPGTRLLVL.

This clonotype was counted at least ten times. The chain carries TRBV6-5 and TRBJ2-7; TRBD1 or TRBD2 may be the D gene (5 bases each). Trimming pared 7 bases from V and 6 bases from J, leaving 19 bases between. The CDR3 is 14 amino acids. Looked up from germline, CDR1 is MNHEY and CDR2 is SVGAGI. CDR3 DNA: TGTGCCAGCACAGGGACCCTCCCGGGTGGCGAGCAGTACTTC. This gives the protein CASTGTLPGGEQYF.

The CDR3 sequence: CATSPGTGRQETQYF. CDR3 sequence (DNA): TGTGCCACCAGCCCCGGGACAGGCCGCCAAGAGACCCAGTACTTC. J is TRBJ2-5 and V is TRBV15; 8 bases fit TRBD1. The CDR3 has 15 residues. V dropped 5 bases and J dropped 1; count of bases not matched to a gene: 6. Germline V gives CDR1 LNHNV, CDR2 YYDKDF (reference sequence).

There are a few counts of this clonotype. A clone one base away is much larger, so this may be a read error. The J gene is TRBJ2-1, the V gene TRBV19; 10 bases map to TRBD2. J lost 16 bases, V lost 4 bases, and 10 bases had no gene match. CDR1 is LNHDA, CDR2 SQIVND, per germline (reference sequence). The CDR3 is 13 amino acids. CDR3 sequence reads: CASSTTPAGGAFF. CDR3 bases: TGTGCCAGTAGTACCACCCCAGCGGGAGGGGCCTTCTTC.

V and J are TRBV12-3 or TRBV12-4 and TRBJ2-7; 7 bases align to TRBD2. The CDR3 sequence is 14 residues long. Losses at the gene ends were 8 bases for V and 4 bases for J; bases not matched to a gene: 11. CDR3 nucleotide sequence: TGTGCCAGCGGCAGGAGGGAGGGGAGGTACGAGCAGTACTTC. It codes for CASGRREGRYEQYF.